This T cell receptor beta chain was retrieved from a study of blood T cells in healthy people across ages. Study conclusions and caveats: Naive and antigen-experienced cells were not separated, limiting conclusive comparison. When set beside aged donors, long-lived donors presented more naive CD4+ cells and higher diversity.

Each donor supplied ten milliliters of peripheral blood. Samples each had at least 6 micrograms of total RNA extracted. The authors ran a second PCR of roughly 6 to 11 cycles using a sample-barcoded 5' primer and a J-beta primer mix. MiXCR, run by TCRdb on the 5' RACE reads, gives a single entry per CDR3 protein. The sample contains about 580,000 distinct CDR3 sequences, 40% to 50% of which appear only once. This clonotype has only a few counts. The antigen remains undetermined. The germline CDR1 and CDR2 sequences are MDHEN and SYDVKM. Trimming removed 7 bases from V and 1 base from J; junction bases left unmatched: 14. The CDR3 totals 17 residues.

The sequence was collected from a man older than 75 in good health. Sequencing input: blood. The chain couples TRBV28 to TRBJ1-2, with TRBD1 matching over 8 bases. The CDR3 protein is CASTSDRGISFNYGYTF. The CDR3 bases are TGTGCCAGCACTTCCGACAGGGGAATTTCTTTTAACTATGGCTACACCTTC.